This paragraph covers one T cell receptor (beta chain) sequence. The antigen is undetermined. Likely a read error: the CDR3 ends without its conserved phenylalanine or tryptophan. This specimen belongs to a study of T cells after posttransplantation cyclophosphamide. Cells defined as naive were viable CD3+CD4+ or CD3+CD8+ and CCR7+CD45RA+CD45RO-CD95-CD27+CD28+. Findings and limits, study-wide: Recipient CMV seropositivity and CMV reactivation strongly tracked TRB clonality. TRB overlap between skin or GI tissue T cells and blood was limited.

Assay used: immunoSEQ multiplex PCR; TCRdb lists only in-frame clones, some missing. The sample records more than 30,000 clones, 80% to 95% being singletons. This clonotype was obtained from a woman in her fifties or sixties in good health, CMV-negative, and a related stem cell transplant donor. Sequenced input: naive CD4+ T cells sorted from PBMCs.

CDR3 sequence (DNA): TGCGCCAGCAGCGCGGGGACAGTCTCGAACACCGGGGAGCTGTTTTCT. This codes for CASSAGTVSNTGELFS. The rearrangement joins TRBV5-1 to TRBJ2-2; a possible D gene is TRBD1 (7 bases). CDR1 and CDR2 from the germline V gene are SGHRS and YFSETQ. Between the trimmed V and J ends, which lost 4 bases and 0 bases, there was a span of 13 bases. This CDR3 has 16 amino acids.